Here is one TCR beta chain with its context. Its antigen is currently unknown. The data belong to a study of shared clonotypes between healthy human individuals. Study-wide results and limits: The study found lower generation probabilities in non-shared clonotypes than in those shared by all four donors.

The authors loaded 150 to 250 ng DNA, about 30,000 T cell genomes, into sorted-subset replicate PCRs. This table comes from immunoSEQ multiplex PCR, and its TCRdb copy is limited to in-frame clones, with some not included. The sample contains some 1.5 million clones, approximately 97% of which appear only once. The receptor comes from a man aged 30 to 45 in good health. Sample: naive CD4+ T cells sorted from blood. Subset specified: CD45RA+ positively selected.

The CDR3 is CASSLEQGHGNTIYF. CDR3 DNA: TGTGCCAGCAGCTTGGAACAGGGGCATGGAAACACCATATATTTT. The chain recombines TRBV5-5 with TRBJ1-3; 7 nucleotides match TRBD1. Trimming took 0 bases from V and 3 from J; bases not matched to a gene: 3. From germline, CDR1 is SGHKS and CDR2 YYEKEE (reference sequence). This CDR3 has 15 residues.